Each of the 19 T cell receptor beta chains below was sequenced from the same sample in a study of cytomegalovirus exposure and HLA in healthy donors. 13 Jbeta primers and 60 Vbeta primers were used for the PCR. TCRdb's table, derived via immunoSEQ multiplex PCR, lists solely in-frame clones and lacks some. Seen here are some 150,000 clones, roughly four fifths observed once, and the top ten hold more than 4%. The sequenced sample was PBMCs. These receptors came from a middle-aged man in good health and CMV-seropositive.

The chain combines TRBV2 with TRBJ1-1; TRBD1 is a possible D gene (5 bases). From germline, CDR1 is SNHLY and CDR2 FYNNEI. The V end lost 5 bases, the J end lost 3 bases, and 13 bases lay between the germline ends. This CDR3 is built from 14 residues. The CDR3 DNA reads as TGTGCCAGCAGTTCGTCAGGGTTGGACACTGAAGCTTTCTTT. Translated, it gives CASSSSGLDTEAFF.

Regarding this clone: This CDR3 is missing its conserved last phenylalanine or tryptophan, likely due to a read error. The chain couples TRBV6-5 to TRBJ2-7, with D tentatively TRBD1 (6 bases). This CDR3 spans 15 amino acids. V dropped 0 bases and J dropped 6 bases, with 15 bases sitting between them. Germline V CDR1 and CDR2: MNHEY, SVGAGI. CDR3 DNA sequence: TGTGCCAGCAGTTACTCTGGGACACCAGGTTTCGAGCAGTACCTC. It is translated as CASSYSGTPGFEQYL.

J is TRBJ2-7 and V is TRBV4-3, with a weak D call TRBD1 (5 bases). The length of the CDR3 is 16 residues. Germline assignment: CDR1 LGHNA and CDR2 YSLEER. Trimming cost V 1 base and J 0 bases, with 13 bases left between them. The CDR3 region has the DNA TGCGCCAGCAGCCAAGTTTATGGAGACAGCTCCTACGAGCAGTACTTC. This gives the protein CASSQVYGDSSYEQYF.

This clone came up once. V and J are TRBV27 and TRBJ2-7; 7 bases match TRBD1. V shed 5 bases, J shed 3 bases, and the junction held 7 bases outside the gene matches. This CDR3 is built from 14 residues. CDR1 is MNHEY, CDR2 SMNVEV, per germline (reference sequence). The CDR3 protein is CASSPQGGRYEQYF. The CDR3 DNA is TGTGCCAGCAGTCCCCAAGGGGGCCGCTACGAGCAGTACTTC.

The chain is built from TRBV29-1 and TRBJ2-1, with TRBD2 identical over 14 bases. The CDR3 has 15 residues. After removal of 6 bases from V and 2 bases from J, the junction contained 3 bases not matched to a gene. The germline V gene has CDR1 SQVTM and CDR2 ANQGSEA. The CDR3 sequence is CSVSTSGRAYNEQFF. In nucleotides, the CDR3 is TGCAGCGTCTCGACTAGCGGGAGGGCCTACAATGAGCAGTTCTTC.

Turning to this clone: Other nucleotide sequences in the sample specify the same CDR3. The genes are TRBV6-6 and TRBJ2-7, with 7 bases identical to TRBD1. The CDR3 runs to 13 residues. The V gene end was trimmed by 8 bases and the J gene end by 0 bases; junction bases not matched to a gene: 4. The germline CDR1 and CDR2 sequences are MNHNY and SVGAGI (reference sequence). The CDR3 protein is CASGRDSSYEQYF. The CDR3 coding sequence is TGTGCCAGCGGACGGGACAGCTCCTACGAGCAGTACTTC.

The chain joins TRBV7-9 to TRBJ2-1, with TRBD1 as a possible D gene (6 bases). V lost 10 bases to trimming and J lost 8 bases, with 18 bases between them. This CDR3 has 13 amino acids. Per the germline V gene, CDR1 is SEHNR and CDR2 is FQNEAQ (reference sequence). Here the CDR3 DNA reads TGTGCCACCGATCCGTCAGGGGCGGATGAGCAGTTCTTC. This encodes CATDPSGADEQFF. Looking up the rest from reference TRBV7-9 and TRBJ2-1 gives the full variable domain: DTGVSQNPRHKITKRGQNVTFRCDPISEHNRLYWYRQTLGQGPEFLTYFQNEAQLEKSRLLSDRFSAERPKGSFSTLEIQRTEQGDSAMYLCATDPSGADEQFFGPGTRLTVL.

The chain recombines TRBV11-2 with TRBJ2-7, with D perhaps TRBD1 (7 bases). This CDR3 is built from 14 residues. CDR1 and CDR2 from the germline V gene are SGHAT and FQNNGV. Trimming pared 1 base from V and 6 bases from J, leaving 13 bases between. The DNA for the CDR3 is TGTGCCAGCAGCTTAGTCAGGGGGGTAAGCGAGCAGTACTTC. It specifies CASSLVRGVSEQYF.

This clone came up a few times. This chain joins TRBV2 and TRBJ2-7; 8 bases agree with TRBD1. The V gene end was trimmed by 7 bases and the J gene end by 5 bases; junction bases not matched to a gene: 10. This CDR3 comprises 14 residues. In germline, CDR1 is SNHLY, CDR2 FYNNEI. The DNA of the CDR3 is TGTGCCAGCAAACCTCAGGGGGCGATCCACGAGCAGTACTTC. Translated, it gives CASKPQGAIHEQYF. The full variable domain, completed using reference TRBV2 and TRBJ2-7, is EPEVTQTPSHQVTQMGQEVILRCVPISNHLYFYWYRQILGQKVEFLVSFYNNEISEKSEIFDDQFSVERPDGSNFTLKIRSTKLEDSAMYFCASKPQGAIHEQYFGPGTRLTVT.

The rearrangement uses TRBV11-3 and TRBJ1-3; D is unresolved. The CDR3 extends over 13 amino acids. Germline-derived CDR1 and CDR2 are SGHNT and YENEEA. V was clipped by 1 base and J by 3 bases, with 4 bases between them. CDR3 sequence (DNA): TGTGCCAGCAGCTTAGGAGGTGGAAACACCATATATTTT. Translation gives CASSLGGGNTIYF.

The genes are TRBV19 and TRBJ1-6; possible D gene TRBD1, 6 bases. The CDR3 spans 15 residues. In germline, CDR1 is LNHDA, CDR2 SQIVND (reference sequence). V was trimmed by 7 bases and J by 0 bases, leaving 10 bases between them. CDR3 DNA: TGTGCCAGTAAAATACAGGGCTCCTATAATTCACCCCTCCACTTT. It encodes CASKIQGSYNSPLHF.

This rearrangement joins TRBV7-3 to TRBJ1-1; no firm D call. The CDR3 consists of 13 residues. The germline V gene encodes CDR1 SGHTA and CDR2 FQGTGA. The V end lost 5 bases, the J end lost 6 bases, and 13 bases lay between the germline ends. The CDR3 spells CASSLRGSAEAFF. CDR3 in DNA: TGTGCCAGCAGCCTCCGGGGTAGCGCTGAAGCTTTCTTT.

The chain couples TRBV6-6 to TRBJ1-1, with 7 bases that match TRBD1. CDR3 length: 13 residues. CDR1 and CDR2 from the germline V gene are MNHNY and SVGAGI (reference sequence). The trim removed 9 bases at V and 1 base at J, leaving 5 bases unmatched. The CDR3 here is CASCRGWNTEAFF. CDR3 DNA sequence: TGTGCCAGTTGCAGGGGGTGGAACACTGAAGCTTTCTTT.

The V call is TRBV5-1, the J call TRBJ2-2; TRBD1 might be the D (6 bases). The CDR3 is made up of 15 amino acids. Germline V gene data show CDR1 as SGHRS and CDR2 as YFSETQ. V was shortened by 6 bases and J by 8 bases, with 20 bases between the two germline ends. CDR3 sequence (DNA): TGCGCCAGCAACCGGGAAACAGGGAATTTTGGGGAGCTGTTTTTT. This gives the protein CASNRETGNFGELFF.

This clone was seen a single time. The chain recombines TRBV7-9 with TRBJ2-7; 8 bases match TRBD2. The CDR3 loop spans 16 amino acids. Trimming removed 3 bases from V and 0 bases from J; junction bases left unmatched: 7. The germline V gene encodes CDR1 SEHNR and CDR2 FQNEAQ (reference sequence). The DNA for the CDR3 is TGTGCCAGCAGCTTTGGGGCGGGAGGCCTCTCCTACGAGCAGTACTTC. Protein product: CASSFGAGGLSYEQYF.

The chain links TRBV6-5 to TRBJ1-5; perhaps TRBD1 as D (6 bases). This CDR3 comprises 13 residues. Germline lookup yields CDR1 MNHEY and CDR2 SVGAGI. V was clipped by 8 bases and J by 4 bases, with 12 bases between them. CDR3 protein: CASRRGGNQPQHF. DNA for the CDR3: TGTGCCAGCCGCAGGGGTGGTAATCAGCCCCAGCATTTT.

This clone was detected only once. The rearrangement joins TRBV29-1 to TRBJ2-7; 8 bases align to TRBD2. From germline, CDR1 is SQVTM and CDR2 ANQGSEA. V lost 7 bases, J lost 4 bases, and 6 bases stayed unmatched. This CDR3 region has 12 residues. DNA of the CDR3: TGCAGCGCCGGGGGGGCGGGTTACGAGCAGTACTTC. This gives the protein CSAGGAGYEQYF.

This clone was counted a single time. J is TRBJ2-5 and V is TRBV7-9, with D possibly matching TRBD1 (6 bases). The J call may be wrong; the DNA end is better matched by TRBJ2-7. The CDR3 extends over 16 amino acids. Per germline, CDR1 SEHNR and CDR2 FQNEAQ (reference sequence). The DNA of the CDR3 is TGTGCCAGCAGCCCCCAAGCCTGGACAGACCTCTACGAGCAGTACTTC. It translates to CASSPQAWTDLYEQYF.

The CDR3 loop reads CASVLGQDYGYTF. Written as DNA, the CDR3 is TGTGCCAGCGTGCTTGGACAGGACTATGGCTACACCTTC. V and J are TRBV6-6 and TRBJ1-2; the match to TRBD1 covers 7 bases. The CDR3 is 13 amino acids. Trimming took 8 bases from V and 3 from J; bases not matched to a gene: 6. From germline, CDR1 is MNHNY and CDR2 SVGAGI (reference sequence).